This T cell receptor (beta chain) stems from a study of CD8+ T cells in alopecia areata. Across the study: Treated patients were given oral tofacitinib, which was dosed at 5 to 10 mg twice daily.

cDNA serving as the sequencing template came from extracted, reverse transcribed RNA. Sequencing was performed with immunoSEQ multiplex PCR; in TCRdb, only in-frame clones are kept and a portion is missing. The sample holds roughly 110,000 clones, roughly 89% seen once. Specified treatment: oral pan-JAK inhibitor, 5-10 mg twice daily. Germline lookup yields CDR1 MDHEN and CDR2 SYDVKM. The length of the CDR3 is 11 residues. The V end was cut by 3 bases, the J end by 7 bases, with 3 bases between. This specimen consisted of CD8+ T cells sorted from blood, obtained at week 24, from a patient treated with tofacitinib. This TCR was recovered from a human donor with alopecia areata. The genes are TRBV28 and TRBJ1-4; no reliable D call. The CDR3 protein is CASSLGEKLFF. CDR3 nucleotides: TGTGCCAGCAGTTTGGGTGAAAAACTGTTTTTT.